The 9 T cell receptor beta chains reported below all come from one sample, sequenced in a study of shared clonotypes between healthy human individuals. This table comes from immunoSEQ multiplex PCR, and its TCRdb copy is limited to in-frame clones, with some not included. Among around 320,000 clones listed, around 87% were seen once. What was sequenced was memory CD8+ T cells sorted from blood. Noted subset: CD45RO+ cells pooled with CCR7-negative TemRA cells. The receptors here all came from a man between 18 and 29 years old in good health.

The DNA for the CDR3 is TGTGCCAGCAGCCTGGGGGCCTTCGCCGGGGAAGAGACCCAGTACTTC. Translated: CASSLGAFAGEETQYF. The chain employs TRBV5-6 and TRBJ2-5; weak D call: TRBD1 (6 bases). The ends were cut back, 4 bases at V and 3 bases at J, with 19 bases in the middle. CDR1 and CDR2 (germline): SGHDT, YYEEEE. CDR3 length equals 16 residues.

V is TRBV7-9 and J is TRBJ2-7; TRBD1 agrees at 9 bases. V shed 5 bases and J 3 bases; nucleotides not matched to a gene: 5. CDR3 size: 14 residues. The V gene's germline CDR1 is SEHNR and CDR2 FQNEAQ (reference sequence). CDR3 amino acids: CASSAGTGSYEQYF. The CDR3 DNA is TGTGCCAGCAGCGCCGGGACAGGGAGCTACGAGCAGTACTTC.

The chain couples TRBV7-9 to TRBJ2-5; the D is unclear. CDR1 SEHNR and CDR2 FQNEAQ come from the germline V gene (reference sequence). This CDR3 comprises 13 residues. Trimming pared 1 base from V and 3 bases from J, leaving 6 bases between. The CDR3 spells CASSLEEKETQYF. The CDR3 coding sequence is TGTGCCAGCAGCTTAGAAGAGAAAGAGACCCAGTACTTC. Variable domain in full (rest from reference TRBV7-9 and TRBJ2-5): DTGVSQNPRHKITKRGQNVTFRCDPISEHNRLYWYRQTLGQGPEFLTYFQNEAQLEKSRLLSDRFSAERPKGSFSTLEIQRTEQGDSAMYLCASSLEEKETQYFGPGTRLLVL.

The chain has TRBV9 and TRBJ1-2; D ambiguous. Per the germline V gene, CDR1 is SGDLS and CDR2 is YYNGEE. Trimming took 4 bases from V and 7 from J, leaving 11 bases between them. The CDR3 runs to 12 residues. CDR3 amino acids: CASSQDPGGYTF. CDR3 in DNA: TGTGCCAGCAGCCAAGACCCAGGTGGCTACACCTTC.

V usage is TRBV19 and J usage is TRBJ2-7; 9 nucleotides align to TRBD2. This CDR3 spans 13 amino acids. Germline values: CDR1 LNHDA, CDR2 SQIVND (reference sequence). The ends lost 5 bases at V and 5 bases at J; junction bases unmatched: 4. CDR3 nucleotides: TGTGCCAGTAGTCCCATAGCGGGAGACGAGCAGTACTTC. Its protein product is CASSPIAGDEQYF.

The chain recombines TRBV4-1 with TRBJ1-1; D gene ambiguous. In germline, CDR1 is MGHRA, CDR2 YSYEKL. The CDR3 is 15 residues long. Trimming removed 0 bases at V and 5 bases at J, with 13 bases between. The CDR3 DNA sequence: TGCGCCAGCAGCCAAGAAGTAGGGCTTCTGACTGAAGCTTTCTTT. As protein: CASSQEVGLLTEAFF.

The chain links TRBV6-5 to TRBJ1-1; D call uncertain. The CDR3 loop spans 14 amino acids. Germline V gene sequence: CDR1 MNHEY, CDR2 SVGAGI. V dropped 0 bases and J dropped 1 base, with 6 bases sitting between them. Here the CDR3 reads CASSYSPRNTEAFF. CDR3 sequence (DNA): TGTGCCAGCAGTTACTCCCCCCGGAACACTGAAGCTTTCTTT.

The rearrangement links TRBV5-1 to TRBJ2-1, with TRBD1 matching over 7 bases. Germline values: CDR1 SGHRS, CDR2 YFSETQ. The V gene end was trimmed by 0 bases and the J gene end by 3 bases; junction bases not matched to a gene: 3. The CDR3 totals 15 residues. Written as DNA, the CDR3 is TGCGCCAGCAGCTTGGCCGGGACAGACTACAATGAGCAGTTCTTC. Translated: CASSLAGTDYNEQFF.

This rearrangement joins TRBV5-1 to TRBJ2-1, with TRBD2 matching over 9 bases. This CDR3 spans 18 amino acids. With 0 bases clipped from V and 4 bases from J, the junction kept 11 bases outside the gene matches. Germline CDR1 is SGHRS and CDR2 is YFSETQ. CDR3 residues: CASSLVAASGRSYNEQFF. As DNA, the CDR3 is TGCGCCAGCAGCTTGGTTGCAGCAAGCGGGAGGTCATACAATGAGCAGTTCTTC.